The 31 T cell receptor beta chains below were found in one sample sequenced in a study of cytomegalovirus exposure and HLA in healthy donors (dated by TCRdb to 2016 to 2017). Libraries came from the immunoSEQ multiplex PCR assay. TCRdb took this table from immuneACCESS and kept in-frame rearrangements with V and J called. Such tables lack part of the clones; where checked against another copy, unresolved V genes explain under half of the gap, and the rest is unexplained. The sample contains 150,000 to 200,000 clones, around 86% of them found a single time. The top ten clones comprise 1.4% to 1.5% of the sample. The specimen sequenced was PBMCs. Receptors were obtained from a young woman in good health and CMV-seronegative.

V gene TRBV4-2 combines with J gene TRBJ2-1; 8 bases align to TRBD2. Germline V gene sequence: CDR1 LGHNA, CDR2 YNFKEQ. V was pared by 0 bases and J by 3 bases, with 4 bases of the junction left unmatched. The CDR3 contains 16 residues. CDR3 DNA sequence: TGTGCCAGCAGCCAAGAGTGGACTAGCCGCTACAATGAGCAGTTCTTC. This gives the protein CASSQEWTSRYNEQFF.

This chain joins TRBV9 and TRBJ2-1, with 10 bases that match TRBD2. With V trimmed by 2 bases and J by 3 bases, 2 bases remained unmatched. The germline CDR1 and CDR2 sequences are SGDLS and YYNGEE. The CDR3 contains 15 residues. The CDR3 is CASSVRTSGYNEQFF. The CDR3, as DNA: TGTGCCAGCAGCGTCCGGACTAGCGGCTACAATGAGCAGTTCTTC.

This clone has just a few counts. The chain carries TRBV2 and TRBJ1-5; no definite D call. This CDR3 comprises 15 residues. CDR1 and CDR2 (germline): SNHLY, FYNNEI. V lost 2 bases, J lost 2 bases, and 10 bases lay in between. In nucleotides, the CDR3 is TGTGCCAGCAGTGAATCGGGGTTGGGCAATCAGCCCCAGCATTTT. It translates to CASSESGLGNQPQHF.

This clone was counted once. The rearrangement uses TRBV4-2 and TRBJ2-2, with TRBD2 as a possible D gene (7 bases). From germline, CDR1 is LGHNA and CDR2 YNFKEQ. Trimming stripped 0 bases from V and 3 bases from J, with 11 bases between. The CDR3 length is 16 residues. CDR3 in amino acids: CASSQDRRGHTGELFF. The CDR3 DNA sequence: TGTGCCAGCAGCCAAGATCGGCGGGGGCACACCGGGGAGCTGTTTTTT.

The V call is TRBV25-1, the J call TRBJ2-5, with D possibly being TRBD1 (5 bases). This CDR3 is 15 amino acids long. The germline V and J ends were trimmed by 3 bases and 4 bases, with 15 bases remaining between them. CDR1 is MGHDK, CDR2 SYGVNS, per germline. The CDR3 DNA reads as TGTGCCAGCAGTGACTGGCAGCTTAGGGGAGAGACCCAGTACTTC. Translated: CASSDWQLRGETQYF.

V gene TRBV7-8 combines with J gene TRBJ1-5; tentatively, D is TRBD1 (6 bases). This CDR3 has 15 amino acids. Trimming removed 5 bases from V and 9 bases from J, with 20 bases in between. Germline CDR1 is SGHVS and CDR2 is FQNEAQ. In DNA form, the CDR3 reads TGTGCCAGCAGCCACGGGGGGGGGCAGCTAGGGCCCCAGCATTTT. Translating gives CASSHGGGQLGPQHF.

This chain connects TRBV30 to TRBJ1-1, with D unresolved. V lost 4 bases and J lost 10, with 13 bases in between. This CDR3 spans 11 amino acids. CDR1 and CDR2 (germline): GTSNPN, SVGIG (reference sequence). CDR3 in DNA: TGTGCCTGGACCATCGGAAGGAGAGCTTTCTTT. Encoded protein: CAWTIGRRAFF.

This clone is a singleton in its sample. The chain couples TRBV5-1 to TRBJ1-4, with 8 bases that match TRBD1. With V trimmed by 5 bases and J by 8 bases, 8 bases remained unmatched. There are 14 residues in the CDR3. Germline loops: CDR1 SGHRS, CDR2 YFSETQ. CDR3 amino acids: CASSPTGVGEKLFF. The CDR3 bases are TGCGCCAGCAGTCCGACAGGGGTTGGGGAAAAACTGTTTTTT.

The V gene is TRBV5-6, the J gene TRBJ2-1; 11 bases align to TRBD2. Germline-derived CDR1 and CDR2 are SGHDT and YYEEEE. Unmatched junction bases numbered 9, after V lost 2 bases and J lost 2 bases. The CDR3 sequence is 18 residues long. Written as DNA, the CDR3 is TGTGCCAGCAGCTTAGGCCTAGCGGGAGGTCCCCCCTACAATGAGCAGTTCTTC. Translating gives CASSLGLAGGPPYNEQFF.

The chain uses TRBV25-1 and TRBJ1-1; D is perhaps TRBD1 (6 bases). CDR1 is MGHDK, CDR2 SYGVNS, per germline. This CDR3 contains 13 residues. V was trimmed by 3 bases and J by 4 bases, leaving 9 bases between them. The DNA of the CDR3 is TGTGCCAGCAGTGACACAGGGCTCACTGAAGCTTTCTTT. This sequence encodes CASSDTGLTEAFF.

CDR3 loop: CASSDSRQLYDSPLHF. The CDR3 nucleotides read TGTGCCAGCAGCGACTCCAGACAGCTGTACGATTCACCCCTCCACTTT. V usage is TRBV16 and J usage is TRBJ1-6, with D perhaps TRBD1 (5 bases). CDR1 KGHSY and CDR2 FQNENV come from the germline V gene. The CDR3 spans 16 residues. Trimming took 5 bases from V and 8 from J, leaving 19 bases between them.

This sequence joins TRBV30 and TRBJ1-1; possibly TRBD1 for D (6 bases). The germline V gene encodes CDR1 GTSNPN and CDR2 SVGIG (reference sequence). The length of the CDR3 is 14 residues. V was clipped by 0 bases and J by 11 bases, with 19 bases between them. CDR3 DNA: TGTGCCTGGAGTGTACCGGGCAGAACAACAGGGGCTTTCTTT. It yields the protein CAWSVPGRTTGAFF.

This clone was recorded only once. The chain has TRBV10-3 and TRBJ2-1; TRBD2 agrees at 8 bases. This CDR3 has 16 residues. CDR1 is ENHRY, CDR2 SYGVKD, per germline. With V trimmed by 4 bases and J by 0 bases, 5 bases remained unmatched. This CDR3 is CAISAQAGGSYNEQFF. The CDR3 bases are TGTGCCATCAGTGCTCAGGCGGGAGGCTCCTACAATGAGCAGTTCTTC.

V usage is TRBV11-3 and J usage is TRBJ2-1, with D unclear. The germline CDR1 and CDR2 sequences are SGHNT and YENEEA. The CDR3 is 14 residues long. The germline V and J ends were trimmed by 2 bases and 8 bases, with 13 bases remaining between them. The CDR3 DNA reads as TGTGCCAGCAGCTTAACCACCCCACGGGATGAGCAGTTCTTC. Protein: CASSLTTPRDEQFF. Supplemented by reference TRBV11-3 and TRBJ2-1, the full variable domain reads EAGVVQSPRYKIIEKKQPVAFWCNPISGHNTLYWYLQNLGQGPELLIRYENEEAVDDSQLPKDRFSAERLKGVDSTLKIQPAELGDSAVYLCASSLTTPRDEQFFGPGTRLTVL.

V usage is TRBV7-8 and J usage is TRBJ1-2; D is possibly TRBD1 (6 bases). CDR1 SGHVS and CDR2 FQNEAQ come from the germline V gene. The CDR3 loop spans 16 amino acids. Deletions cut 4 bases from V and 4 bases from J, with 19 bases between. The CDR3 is CASSSTTGRAIYGYTF. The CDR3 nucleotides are TGTGCCAGCAGCTCAACCACAGGGAGGGCAATCTATGGCTACACCTTC.

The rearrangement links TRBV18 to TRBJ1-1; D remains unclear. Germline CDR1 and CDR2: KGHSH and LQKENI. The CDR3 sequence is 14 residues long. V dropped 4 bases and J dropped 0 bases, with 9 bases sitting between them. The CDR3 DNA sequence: TGTGCCAGCTCACTCCAGGAAATGAACACTGAAGCTTTCTTT. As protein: CASSLQEMNTEAFF.

The CDR3 sequence: CSARIFYEQYF. CDR3 bases: TGCAGTGCTCGTATCTTCTACGAGCAGTACTTC. The chain couples TRBV20-1 to TRBJ2-7; D ambiguous. CDR3 size: 11 residues. The germline gives CDR1 DFQATT, CDR2 SNEGSKA (reference sequence). Trimming cost V 5 bases and J 3 bases, with 8 bases left between them.

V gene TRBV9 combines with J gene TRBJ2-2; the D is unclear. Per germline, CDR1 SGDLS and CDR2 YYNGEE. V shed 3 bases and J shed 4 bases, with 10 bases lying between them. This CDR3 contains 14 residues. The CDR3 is CASSEQPRTGELFF. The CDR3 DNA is TGTGCCAGCAGCGAACAACCCCGCACCGGGGAGCTGTTTTTT. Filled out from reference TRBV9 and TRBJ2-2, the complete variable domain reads DSGVTQTPKHLITATGQRVTLRCSPRSGDLSVYWYQQSLDQGLQFLIQYYNGEERAKGNILERFSAQQFPDLHSELNLSSLELGDSALYFCASSEQPRTGELFFGEGSRLTVL.

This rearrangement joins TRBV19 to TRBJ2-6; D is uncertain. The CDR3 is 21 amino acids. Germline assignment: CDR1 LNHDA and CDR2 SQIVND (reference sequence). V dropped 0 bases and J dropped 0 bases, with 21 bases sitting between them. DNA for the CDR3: TGTGCCAGTAGTATAGATCTGGCAGGTTCTTATACTGGCTCTGGGGCCAACGTCCTGACTTTC. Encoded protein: CASSIDLAGSYTGSGANVLTF.

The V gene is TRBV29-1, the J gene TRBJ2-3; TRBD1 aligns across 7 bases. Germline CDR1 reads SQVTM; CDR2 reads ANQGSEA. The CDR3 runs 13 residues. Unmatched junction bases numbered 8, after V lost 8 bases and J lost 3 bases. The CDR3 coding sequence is TGCAGCACGACAGGGTTCGGGACAGATACGCAGTATTTT. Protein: CSTTGFGTDTQYF.

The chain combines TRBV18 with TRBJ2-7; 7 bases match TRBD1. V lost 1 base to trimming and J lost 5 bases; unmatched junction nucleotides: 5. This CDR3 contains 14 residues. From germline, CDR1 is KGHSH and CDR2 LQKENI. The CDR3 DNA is TGTGCCAGCTCACCACAGGACAGGTCAAACGAGCAGTACTTC. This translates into CASSPQDRSNEQYF. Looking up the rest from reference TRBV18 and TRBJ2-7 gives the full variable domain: NAGVMQNPRHLVRRRGQEARLRCSPMKGHSHVYWYRQLPEEGLKFMVYLQKENIIDESGMPKERFSAEFPKEGPSILRIQQVVRGDSAAYFCASSPQDRSNEQYFGPGTRLTVT.

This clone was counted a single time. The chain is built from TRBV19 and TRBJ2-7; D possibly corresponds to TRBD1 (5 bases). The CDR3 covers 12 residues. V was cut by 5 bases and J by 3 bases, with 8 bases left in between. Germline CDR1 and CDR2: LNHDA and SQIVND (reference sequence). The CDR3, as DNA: TGTGCCAGTAGTCTCGACAGCTACGAGCAGTACTTC. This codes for CASSLDSYEQYF.

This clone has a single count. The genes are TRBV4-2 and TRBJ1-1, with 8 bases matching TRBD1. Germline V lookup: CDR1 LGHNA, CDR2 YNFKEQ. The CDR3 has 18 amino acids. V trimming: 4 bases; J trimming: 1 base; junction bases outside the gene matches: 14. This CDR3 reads CASSRNTGQGKWNTEAFF. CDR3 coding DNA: TGTGCCAGCAGCCGAAACACCGGACAGGGTAAATGGAACACTGAAGCTTTCTTT.

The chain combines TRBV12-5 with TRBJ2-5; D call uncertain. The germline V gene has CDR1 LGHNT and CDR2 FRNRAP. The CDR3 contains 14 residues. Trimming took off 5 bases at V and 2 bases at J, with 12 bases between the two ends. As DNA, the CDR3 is TGTGCTAGTGGTGACGACACCCTTCAAGAGACCCAGTACTTC. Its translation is CASGDDTLQETQYF.

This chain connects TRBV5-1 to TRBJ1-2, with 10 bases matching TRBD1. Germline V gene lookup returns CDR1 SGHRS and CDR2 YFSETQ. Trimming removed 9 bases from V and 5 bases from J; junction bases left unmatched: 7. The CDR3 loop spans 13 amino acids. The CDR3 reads CATSGTGVYGYTF. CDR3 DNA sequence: TGCGCCACCTCCGGGACAGGGGTATATGGCTACACCTTC. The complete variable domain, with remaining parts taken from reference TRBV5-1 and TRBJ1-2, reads KAGVTQTPRYLIKTRGQQVTLSCSPISGHRSVSWYQQTPGQGLQFLFEYFSETQRNKGNFPGRFSGRQFSNSRSEMNVSTLELGDSALYLCATSGTGVYGYTFGSGTRLTVV.

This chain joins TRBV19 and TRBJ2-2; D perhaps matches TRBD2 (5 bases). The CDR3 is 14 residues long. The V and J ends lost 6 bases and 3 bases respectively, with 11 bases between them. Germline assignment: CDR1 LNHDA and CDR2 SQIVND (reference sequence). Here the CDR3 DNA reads TGTGCCAGTAGGCTTCAGAGGGACACCGGGGAGCTGTTTTTT. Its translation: CASRLQRDTGELFF.

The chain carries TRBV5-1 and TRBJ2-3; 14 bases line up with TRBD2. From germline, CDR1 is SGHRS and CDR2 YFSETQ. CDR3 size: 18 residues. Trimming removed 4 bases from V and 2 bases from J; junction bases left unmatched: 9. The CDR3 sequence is CASSPPGTSGRPTDTQYF. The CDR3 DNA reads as TGCGCCAGCAGCCCTCCCGGGACTAGCGGGAGACCCACAGATACGCAGTATTTT.

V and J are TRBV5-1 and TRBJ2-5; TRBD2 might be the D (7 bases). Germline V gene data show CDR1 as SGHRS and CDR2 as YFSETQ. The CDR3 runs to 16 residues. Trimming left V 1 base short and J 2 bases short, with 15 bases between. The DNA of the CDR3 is TGCGCCAGCAGCTTGAACGCGGGGGCGTCTCAAGAGACCCAGTACTTC. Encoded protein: CASSLNAGASQETQYF. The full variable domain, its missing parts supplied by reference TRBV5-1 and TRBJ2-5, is KAGVTQTPRYLIKTRGQQVTLSCSPISGHRSVSWYQQTPGQGLQFLFEYFSETQRNKGNFPGRFSGRQFSNSRSEMNVSTLELGDSALYLCASSLNAGASQETQYFGPGTRLLVL.

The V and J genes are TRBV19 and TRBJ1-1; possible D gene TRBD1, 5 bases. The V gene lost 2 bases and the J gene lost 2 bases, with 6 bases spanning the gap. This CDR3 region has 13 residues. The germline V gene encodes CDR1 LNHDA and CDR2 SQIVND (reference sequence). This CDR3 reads CASSIQGNTEAFF. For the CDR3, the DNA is TGTGCCAGTAGTATACAGGGAAACACTGAAGCTTTCTTT.

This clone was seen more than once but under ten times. The CDR3 nucleotides are TGTGCCACCAGCGTAAACCTAGCCTACGAGCAGTACTTC. Translating it yields CATSVNLAYEQYF. The V gene is TRBV6-5, the J gene TRBJ2-7; no clear D. The CDR3 extends over 13 amino acids. Germline CDR1 reads MNHEY; CDR2 reads SVGAGI. V lost 10 bases and J 2 bases, leaving 15 bases between the germline ends.

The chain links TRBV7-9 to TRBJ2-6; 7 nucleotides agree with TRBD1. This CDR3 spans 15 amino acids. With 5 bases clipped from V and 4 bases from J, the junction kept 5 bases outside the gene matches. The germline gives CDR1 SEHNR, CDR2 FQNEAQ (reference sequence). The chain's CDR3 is CASSQGEAGANVLTF. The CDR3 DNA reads TGTGCCAGCAGCCAGGGGGAAGCCGGGGCCAACGTCCTGACTTTC. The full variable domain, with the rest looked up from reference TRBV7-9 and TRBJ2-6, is DTGVSQNPRHKITKRGQNVTFRCDPISEHNRLYWYRQTLGQGPEFLTYFQNEAQLEKSRLLSDRFSAERPKGSFSTLEIQRTEQGDSAMYLCASSQGEAGANVLTFGAGSRLTVL.